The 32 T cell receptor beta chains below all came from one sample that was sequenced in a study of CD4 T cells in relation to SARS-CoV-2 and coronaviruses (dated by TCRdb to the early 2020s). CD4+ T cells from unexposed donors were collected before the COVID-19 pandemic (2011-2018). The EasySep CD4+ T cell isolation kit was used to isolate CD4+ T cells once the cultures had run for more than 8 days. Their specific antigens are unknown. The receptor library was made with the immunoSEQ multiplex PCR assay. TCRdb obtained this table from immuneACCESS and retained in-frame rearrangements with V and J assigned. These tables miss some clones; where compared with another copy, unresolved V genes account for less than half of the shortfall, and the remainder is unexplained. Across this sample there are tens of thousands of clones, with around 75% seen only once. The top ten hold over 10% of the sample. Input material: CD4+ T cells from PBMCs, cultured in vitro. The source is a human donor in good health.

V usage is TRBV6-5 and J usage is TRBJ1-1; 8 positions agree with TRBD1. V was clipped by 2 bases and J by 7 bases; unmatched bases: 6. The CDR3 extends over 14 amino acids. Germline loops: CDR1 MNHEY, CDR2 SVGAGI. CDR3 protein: CASSYRGRGHEAFF. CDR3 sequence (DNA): TGTGCCAGCAGTTACAGGGGCAGGGGGCATGAAGCTTTCTTT.

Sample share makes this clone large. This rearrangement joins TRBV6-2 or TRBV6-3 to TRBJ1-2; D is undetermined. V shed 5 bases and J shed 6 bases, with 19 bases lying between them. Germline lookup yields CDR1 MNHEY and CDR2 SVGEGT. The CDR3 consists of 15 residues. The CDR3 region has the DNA TGTGCCAGCAGTACACCCCTTACGGGCAATCATGGCTACACCTTC. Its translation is CASSTPLTGNHGYTF.

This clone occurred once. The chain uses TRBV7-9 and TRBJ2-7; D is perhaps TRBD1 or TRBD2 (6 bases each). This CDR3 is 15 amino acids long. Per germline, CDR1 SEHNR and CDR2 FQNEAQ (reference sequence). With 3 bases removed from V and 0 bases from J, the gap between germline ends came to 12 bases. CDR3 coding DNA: TGTGCCAGCAGCTTCGGGGGCCTTAGCTCCTACGAGCAGTACTTC. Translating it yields CASSFGGLSSYEQYF. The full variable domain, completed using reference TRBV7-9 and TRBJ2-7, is DTGVSQNPRHKITKRGQNVTFRCDPISEHNRLYWYRQTLGQGPEFLTYFQNEAQLEKSRLLSDRFSAERPKGSFSTLEIQRTEQGDSAMYLCASSFGGLSSYEQYFGPGTRLTVT.

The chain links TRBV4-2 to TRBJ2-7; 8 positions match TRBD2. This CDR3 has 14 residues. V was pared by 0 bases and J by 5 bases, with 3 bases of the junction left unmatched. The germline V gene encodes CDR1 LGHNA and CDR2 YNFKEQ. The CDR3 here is CASSQDTSGNEQYF. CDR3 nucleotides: TGTGCCAGCAGCCAAGATACTAGCGGCAACGAGCAGTACTTC.

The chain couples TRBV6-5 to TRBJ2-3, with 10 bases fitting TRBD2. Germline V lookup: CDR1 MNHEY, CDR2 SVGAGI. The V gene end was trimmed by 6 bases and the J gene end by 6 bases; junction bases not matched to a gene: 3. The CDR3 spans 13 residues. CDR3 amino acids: CASRDSGRDTQYF. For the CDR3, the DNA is TGTGCCAGCAGGGATAGCGGGAGGGATACGCAGTATTTT.

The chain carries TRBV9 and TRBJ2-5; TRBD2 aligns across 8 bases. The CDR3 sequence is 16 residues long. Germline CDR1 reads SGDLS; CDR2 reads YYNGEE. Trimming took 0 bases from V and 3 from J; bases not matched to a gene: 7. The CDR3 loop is CASSVGAGGFEETQYF. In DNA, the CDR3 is TGTGCCAGCAGCGTAGGTGCGGGGGGCTTCGAAGAGACCCAGTACTTC.

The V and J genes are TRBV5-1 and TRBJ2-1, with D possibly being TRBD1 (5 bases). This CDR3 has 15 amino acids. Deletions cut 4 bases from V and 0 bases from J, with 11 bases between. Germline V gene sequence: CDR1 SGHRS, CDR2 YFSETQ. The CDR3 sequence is CASSATGVSYNEQFF. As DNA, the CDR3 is TGCGCCAGCAGCGCTACAGGTGTCTCCTACAATGAGCAGTTCTTC. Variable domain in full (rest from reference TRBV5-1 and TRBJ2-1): KAGVTQTPRYLIKTRGQQVTLSCSPISGHRSVSWYQQTPGQGLQFLFEYFSETQRNKGNFPGRFSGRQFSNSRSEMNVSTLELGDSALYLCASSATGVSYNEQFFGPGTRLTVL.

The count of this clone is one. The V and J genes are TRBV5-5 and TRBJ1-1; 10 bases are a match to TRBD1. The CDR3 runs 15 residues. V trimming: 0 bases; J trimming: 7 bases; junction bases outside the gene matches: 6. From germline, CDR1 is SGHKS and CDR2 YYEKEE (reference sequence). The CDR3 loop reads CASSLEGTGVGEAFF. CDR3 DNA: TGTGCCAGCAGCTTGGAAGGGACAGGGGTCGGTGAAGCTTTCTTT. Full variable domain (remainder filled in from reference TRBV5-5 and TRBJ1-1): DAGVTQSPTHLIKTRGQQVTLRCSPISGHKSVSWYQQVLGQGPQFIFQYYEKEERGRGNFPDRFSARQFPNYSSELNVNALLLGDSALYLCASSLEGTGVGEAFFGQGTRLTVV.

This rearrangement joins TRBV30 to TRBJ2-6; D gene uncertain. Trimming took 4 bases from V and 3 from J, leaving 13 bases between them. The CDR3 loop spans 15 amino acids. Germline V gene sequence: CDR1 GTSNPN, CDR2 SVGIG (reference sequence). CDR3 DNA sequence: TGTGCCTGGACTCAAGGAAGTGGTGGGGCCAACGTCCTGACTTTC. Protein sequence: CAWTQGSGGANVLTF.

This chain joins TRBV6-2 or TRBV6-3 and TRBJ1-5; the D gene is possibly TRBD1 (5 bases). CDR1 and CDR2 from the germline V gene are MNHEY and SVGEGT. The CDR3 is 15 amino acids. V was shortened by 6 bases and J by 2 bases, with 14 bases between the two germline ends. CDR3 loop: CASSLGGIGNQPQHF. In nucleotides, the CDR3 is TGTGCCAGCAGCCTCGGGGGTATCGGCAATCAGCCCCAGCATTTT.

The CDR3 region has the DNA TGTGCCAGCAGCACCACTGACCCCTCCTACAATGAGCAGTTCTTC. This codes for CASSTTDPSYNEQFF. The rearrangement joins TRBV21-1 to TRBJ2-1. TRBV21-1 is marked as a pseudogene. The CDR3 runs to 15 residues.

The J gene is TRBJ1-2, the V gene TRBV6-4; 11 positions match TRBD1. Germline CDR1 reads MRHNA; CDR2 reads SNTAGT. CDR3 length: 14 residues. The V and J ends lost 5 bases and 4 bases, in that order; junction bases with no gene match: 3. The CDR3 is CASSPGTGGYGYTF. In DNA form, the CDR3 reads TGTGCCAGCAGTCCCGGGACAGGGGGCTATGGCTACACCTTC.

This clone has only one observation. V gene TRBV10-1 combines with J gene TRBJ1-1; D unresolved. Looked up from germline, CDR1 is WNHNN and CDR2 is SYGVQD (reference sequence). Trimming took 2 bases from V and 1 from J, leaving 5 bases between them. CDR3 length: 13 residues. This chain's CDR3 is CASSEQANTEAFF. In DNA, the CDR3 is TGCGCCAGCAGTGAGCAGGCGAACACTGAAGCTTTCTTT.

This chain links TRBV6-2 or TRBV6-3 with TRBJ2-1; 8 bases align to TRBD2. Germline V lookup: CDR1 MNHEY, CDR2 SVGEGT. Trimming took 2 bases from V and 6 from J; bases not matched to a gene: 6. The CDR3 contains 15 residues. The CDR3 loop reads CASSYIGGARNEQFF. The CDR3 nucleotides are TGTGCCAGCAGTTACATCGGGGGGGCTCGCAATGAGCAGTTCTTC.

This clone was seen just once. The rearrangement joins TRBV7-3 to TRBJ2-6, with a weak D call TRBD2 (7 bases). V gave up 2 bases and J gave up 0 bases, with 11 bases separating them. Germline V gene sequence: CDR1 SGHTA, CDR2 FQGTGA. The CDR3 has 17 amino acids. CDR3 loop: CASSLGGATSGANVLTF. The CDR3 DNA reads TGTGCCAGCAGCTTAGGGGGGGCTACCTCTGGGGCCAACGTCCTGACTTTC.

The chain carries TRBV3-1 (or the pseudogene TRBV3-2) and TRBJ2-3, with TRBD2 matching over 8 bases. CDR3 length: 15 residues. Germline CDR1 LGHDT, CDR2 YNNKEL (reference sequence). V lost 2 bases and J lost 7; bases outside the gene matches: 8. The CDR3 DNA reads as TGTGCCAGCAGCCAAAGAGCGGGAGCGGGGAATACGCAGTATTTT. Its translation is CASSQRAGAGNTQYF.

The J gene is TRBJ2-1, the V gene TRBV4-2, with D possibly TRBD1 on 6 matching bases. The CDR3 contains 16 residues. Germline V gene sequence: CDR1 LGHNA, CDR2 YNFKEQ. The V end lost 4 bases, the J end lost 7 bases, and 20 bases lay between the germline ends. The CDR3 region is CASSLLGQDSLNEQFF. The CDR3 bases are TGTGCCAGCAGCCTCCTGGGTCAGGACAGTCTGAATGAGCAGTTCTTC.

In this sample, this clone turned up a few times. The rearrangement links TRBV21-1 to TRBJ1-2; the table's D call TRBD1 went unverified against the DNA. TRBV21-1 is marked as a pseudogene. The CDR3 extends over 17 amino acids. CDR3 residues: CASSIGWRRGMYGGYTF. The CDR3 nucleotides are TGTGCCAGCAGTATAGGGTGGAGAAGGGGGATGTATGGGGGCTACACCTTC.

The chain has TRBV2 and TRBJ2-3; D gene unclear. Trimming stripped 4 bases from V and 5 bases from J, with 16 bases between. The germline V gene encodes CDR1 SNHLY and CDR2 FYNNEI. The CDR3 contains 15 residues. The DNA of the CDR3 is TGTGCCAGCAGTGTCGGCGGCCCCTTAGTAGATACGCAGTATTTT. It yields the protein CASSVGGPLVDTQYF.

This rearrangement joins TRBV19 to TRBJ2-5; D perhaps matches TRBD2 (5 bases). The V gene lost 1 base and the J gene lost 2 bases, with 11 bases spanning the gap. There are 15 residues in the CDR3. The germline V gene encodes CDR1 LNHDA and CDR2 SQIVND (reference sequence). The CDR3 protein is CASSIAGSGQETQYF. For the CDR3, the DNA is TGTGCCAGTAGTATAGCGGGGTCTGGGCAAGAGACCCAGTACTTC.

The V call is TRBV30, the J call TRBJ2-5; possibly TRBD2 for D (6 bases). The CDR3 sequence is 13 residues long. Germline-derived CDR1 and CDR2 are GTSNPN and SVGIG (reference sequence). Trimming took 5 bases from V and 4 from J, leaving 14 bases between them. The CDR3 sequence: CAWGGSATETQYF. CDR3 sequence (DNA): TGTGCCTGGGGAGGGAGCGCCACAGAGACCCAGTACTTC.

CDR3 loop: CSARPYNEQFF. The CDR3 DNA reads TGCAGTGCAAGACCCTACAATGAGCAGTTCTTC. This chain connects TRBV20-1 to TRBJ2-1; D call uncertain. Germline V gives CDR1 DFQATT, CDR2 SNEGSKA (reference sequence). V gave up 6 bases and J gave up 2 bases, with 5 bases separating them. The CDR3 totals 11 residues.

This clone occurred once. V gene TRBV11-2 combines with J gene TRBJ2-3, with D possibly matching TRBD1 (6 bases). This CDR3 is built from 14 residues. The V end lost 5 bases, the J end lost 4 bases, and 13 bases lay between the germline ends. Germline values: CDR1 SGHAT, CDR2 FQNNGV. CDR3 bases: TGTGCCAGCAGCCTTAACAGGGTAGCAGATACGCAGTATTTT. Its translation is CASSLNRVADTQYF.

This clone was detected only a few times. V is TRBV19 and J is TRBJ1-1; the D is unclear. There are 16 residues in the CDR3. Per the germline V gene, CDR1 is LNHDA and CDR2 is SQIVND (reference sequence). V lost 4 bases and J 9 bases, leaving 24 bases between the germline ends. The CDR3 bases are TGTGCCAGTAGTACCCTCCGCACCAGAGACATATCTCAAGCTTTCTTT. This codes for CASSTLRTRDISQAFF. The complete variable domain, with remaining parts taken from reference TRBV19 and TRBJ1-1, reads DGGITQSPKYLFRKEGQNVTLSCEQNLNHDAMYWYRQDPGQGLRLIYYSQIVNDFQKGDIAEGYSVSREKKESFPLTVTSAQKNPTAFYLCASSTLRTRDISQAFFGQGTRLTVV.

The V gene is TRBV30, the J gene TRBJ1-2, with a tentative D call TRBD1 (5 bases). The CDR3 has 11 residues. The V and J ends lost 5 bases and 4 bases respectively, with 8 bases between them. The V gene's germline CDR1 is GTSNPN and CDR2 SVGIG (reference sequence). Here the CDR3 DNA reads TGTGCCTGGGGACACCGCTATGGCTACACCTTC. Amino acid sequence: CAWGHRYGYTF. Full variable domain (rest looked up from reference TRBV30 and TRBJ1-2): SQTIHQWPATLVQPVGSPLSLECTVEGTSNPNLYWYRQAAGRGLQLLFYSVGIGQISSEVPQNLSASRPQDRQFILSSKKLLLSDSGFYLCAWGHRYGYTFGSGTRLTVV.

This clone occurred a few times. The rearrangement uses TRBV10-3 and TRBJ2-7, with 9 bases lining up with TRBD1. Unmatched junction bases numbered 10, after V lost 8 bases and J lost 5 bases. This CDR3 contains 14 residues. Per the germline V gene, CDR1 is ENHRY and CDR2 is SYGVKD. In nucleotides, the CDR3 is TGTGCCATCGGCCCGGGACAGGGATCCGACGAGCAGTACTTC. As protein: CAIGPGQGSDEQYF.

The CDR3, as DNA: TGCAGCGTCCGAATCACAACCGGCGCTTTCTTT. Protein sequence: CSVRITTGAFF. This chain joins TRBV29-1 and TRBJ1-1; D remains ambiguous. V lost 6 bases, J lost 11 bases, and 16 bases lay in between. CDR1 SQVTM and CDR2 ANQGSEA come from the germline V gene. The CDR3 extends over 11 amino acids.

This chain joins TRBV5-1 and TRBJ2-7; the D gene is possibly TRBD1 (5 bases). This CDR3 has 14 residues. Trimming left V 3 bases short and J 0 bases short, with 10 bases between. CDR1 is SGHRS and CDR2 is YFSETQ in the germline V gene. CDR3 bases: TGCGCCAGCAGCTCCGTGACAGCCTCCTACGAGCAGTACTTC. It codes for CASSSVTASYEQYF. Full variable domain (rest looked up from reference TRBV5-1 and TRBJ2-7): KAGVTQTPRYLIKTRGQQVTLSCSPISGHRSVSWYQQTPGQGLQFLFEYFSETQRNKGNFPGRFSGRQFSNSRSEMNVSTLELGDSALYLCASSSVTASYEQYFGPGTRLTVT.

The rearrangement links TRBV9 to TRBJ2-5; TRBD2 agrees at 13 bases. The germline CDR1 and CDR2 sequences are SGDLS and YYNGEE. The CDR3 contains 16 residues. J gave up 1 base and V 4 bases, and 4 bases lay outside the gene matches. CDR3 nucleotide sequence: TGTGCCAGCAGCAGACTAGCGGGAGGTCCCCAAGAGACCCAGTACTTC. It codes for CASSRLAGGPQETQYF.

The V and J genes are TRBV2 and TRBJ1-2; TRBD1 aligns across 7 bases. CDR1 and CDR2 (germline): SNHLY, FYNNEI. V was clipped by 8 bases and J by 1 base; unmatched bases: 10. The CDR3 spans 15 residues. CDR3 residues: CASHPGQNINYGYTF. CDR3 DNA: TGTGCCAGCCATCCGGGACAGAATATTAACTATGGCTACACCTTC.

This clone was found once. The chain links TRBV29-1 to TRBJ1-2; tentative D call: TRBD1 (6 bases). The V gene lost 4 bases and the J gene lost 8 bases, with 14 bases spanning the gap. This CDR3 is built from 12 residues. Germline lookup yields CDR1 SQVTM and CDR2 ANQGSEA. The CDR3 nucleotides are TGCAGCGTTGCGGGGGGCGCAAAAGGCTACACCTTC. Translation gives CSVAGGAKGYTF.

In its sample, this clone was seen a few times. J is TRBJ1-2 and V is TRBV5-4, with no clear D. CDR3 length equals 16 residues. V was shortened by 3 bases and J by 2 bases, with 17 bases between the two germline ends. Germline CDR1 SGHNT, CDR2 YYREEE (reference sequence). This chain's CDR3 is CASSSTFMKVNYGYTF. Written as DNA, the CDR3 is TGTGCCAGCAGCTCCACGTTCATGAAGGTAAACTATGGCTACACCTTC.